This entry lists 18 T cell receptor beta chains sequenced from one sample in a study of T cells after yellow fever vaccination. TCRdb re-derived calls from the 5' RACE reads in MiXCR, one entry per CDR3 protein. Of approximately 160,000 distinct CDR3 sequences in the sample, roughly 8.8% were seen once. The input for sequencing was CD8+ T cells sorted from PBMCs, taken 45 days after the yellow fever booster vaccination. The receptors were gathered from a man aged 18 to 30 who received the YFV17D yellow fever vaccine.

The rearrangement uses TRBV11-2 and TRBJ2-5, with 9 bases lining up with TRBD2. Germline V gene data show CDR1 as SGHAT and CDR2 as FQNNGV. V shed 4 bases and J 3 bases; nucleotides not matched to a gene: 6. This CDR3 contains 15 residues. This CDR3 reads CASSSPSSGEETQYF. The DNA of the CDR3 is TGTGCCAGCAGCTCCCCCTCTAGCGGGGAAGAGACCCAGTACTTC.

This clonotype occurred many times. The rearrangement joins TRBV12-3 or TRBV12-4 to TRBJ2-1, with D unresolved. The CDR3 has 13 residues. V was cut by 5 bases and J by 4 bases, with 9 bases left in between. The CDR3 DNA sequence: TGTGCCAGCAGTGCCCCTAATTACAATGAGCAGTTCTTC. It translates to CASSAPNYNEQFF.

This clonotype appeared a few times. The chain combines TRBV5-6 with TRBJ2-3; no definite D call. The CDR3 covers 14 residues. CDR1 SGHDT and CDR2 YYEEEE come from the germline V gene. The V gene lost 0 bases and the J gene lost 6 bases, with 11 bases spanning the gap. Written as DNA, the CDR3 is TGTGCCAGCAGCTTGGAGATCCCTGACGATACGCAGTATTTT. This encodes CASSLEIPDDTQYF. Supplemented by reference TRBV5-6 and TRBJ2-3, the full variable domain reads DAGVTQSPTHLIKTRGQQVTLRCSPKSGHDTVSWYQQALGQGPQFIFQYYEEEERQRGNFPDRFSGHQFPNYSSELNVNALLLGDSALYLCASSLEIPDDTQYFGPGTRLTVL.

A few counts support this clonotype. The V and J genes are TRBV5-6 and TRBJ2-7; D is unresolved. The CDR3 covers 15 residues. CDR1 is SGHDT and CDR2 is YYEEEE in the germline V gene. The ends were cut back, 0 bases at V and 2 bases at J, with 12 bases in the middle. DNA of the CDR3: TGTGCCAGCAGCTTGGAGGCCAGCGATACCTACGAGCAGTACTTC. Protein product: CASSLEASDTYEQYF. Full variable domain (missing parts from reference TRBV5-6 and TRBJ2-7): DAGVTQSPTHLIKTRGQQVTLRCSPKSGHDTVSWYQQALGQGPQFIFQYYEEEERQRGNFPDRFSGHQFPNYSSELNVNALLLGDSALYLCASSLEASDTYEQYFGPGTRLTVT.

This clonotype has only a few counts. The rearrangement links TRBV20-1 to TRBJ2-4; D is ambiguous. Germline V gene lookup returns CDR1 DFQATT and CDR2 SNEGSKA (reference sequence). This CDR3 comprises 13 residues. The V and J ends lost 2 bases and 0 bases respectively, with 5 bases between them. This CDR3 is CSARLGAKNIQYF. The CDR3 bases are TGCAGTGCTAGACTGGGAGCCAAAAACATTCAGTACTTC.

The V call is TRBV4-1, the J call TRBJ1-1, with D perhaps TRBD1 (6 bases). Trimming removed 3 bases at V and 4 bases at J, with 15 bases between. Germline V gene data show CDR1 as MGHRA and CDR2 as YSYEKL. CDR3 length: 15 residues. The CDR3, as DNA: TGCGCCAGCAGCCAGGGAACAGGGAAGAGCACTGAAGCTTTCTTT. This translates into CASSQGTGKSTEAFF.

The genes are TRBV6-2 or TRBV6-3 and TRBJ2-3; D is unresolved. Looked up from germline, CDR1 is MNHEY and CDR2 is SVGEGT. The CDR3 has 13 residues. V lost 4 bases, J lost 2 bases, and 7 bases lay in between. This chain's CDR3 is CASSWADTDTQYF. CDR3 in DNA: TGTGCCAGCAGTTGGGCGGACACAGATACGCAGTATTTT.

Concerning this clonotype: This may be a read error: a much more frequent sequence differs by one nucleotide. The rearrangement uses TRBV4-3 and TRBJ2-3; D not certain. Per the germline V gene, CDR1 is LGHNA and CDR2 is YSLEER. CDR3 size: 13 residues. This CDR3 is CASSQDTVDAQYF. CDR3 sequence (DNA): TGCGCCAGCAGCCAAGACACGGTAGATGCGCAGTATTTT.

The V call is TRBV15, the J call TRBJ2-1; 7 positions match TRBD2. In germline, CDR1 is LNHNV, CDR2 YYDKDF (reference sequence). J was trimmed by 0 bases and V by 5 bases; bases with no gene match: 7. This CDR3 has 16 amino acids. The CDR3 here is CATSGSGGSSYNEQFF. CDR3 nucleotides: TGTGCCACCAGCGGATCGGGGGGAAGCTCCTACAATGAGCAGTTCTTC.

This rearrangement joins TRBV27 to TRBJ2-1, with 7 bases lining up with TRBD1. Germline CDR1 reads MNHEY; CDR2 reads SMNVEV (reference sequence). The V segment lost 6 bases and the J segment 3 bases; nucleotides outside the gene matches: 2. CDR3 length: 13 residues. CDR3 protein: CASRAGGYNEQFF. CDR3 nucleotide sequence: TGTGCCAGCAGAGCAGGGGGCTACAATGAGCAGTTCTTC.

V usage is TRBV12-3 or TRBV12-4 and J usage is TRBJ1-1, with 9 bases matching TRBD1. The V segment lost 6 bases and the J segment 5 bases; nucleotides outside the gene matches: 7. This CDR3 spans 14 amino acids. The CDR3 protein is CASSITGGGTEAFF. The DNA of the CDR3 is TGTGCCAGCAGCATTACAGGGGGCGGAACTGAAGCTTTCTTT.

The chain is built from TRBV7-9 and TRBJ2-7, with D perhaps TRBD1 or TRBD2 (5 bases each). Germline CDR1 and CDR2: SEHNR and FQNEAQ (reference sequence). V was cut by 1 base and J by 5 bases, with 18 bases left in between. The CDR3 is 16 residues long. This chain's CDR3 is CASSLVAEGSRNEQYF. The CDR3 bases are TGTGCCAGCAGCTTAGTTGCCGAGGGGTCAAGAAACGAGCAGTACTTC.

This clonotype was counted between two and nine times. V and J are TRBV6-6 and TRBJ2-5; D gene ambiguous. Germline loops: CDR1 MNHNY, CDR2 SVGAGI (reference sequence). CDR3 length: 12 amino acids. V was clipped by 7 bases and J by 0 bases, with 6 bases between them. CDR3 sequence reads: CASTAYQETQYF. The CDR3 DNA follows: TGTGCCAGCACAGCTTACCAAGAGACCCAGTACTTC.

The genes are TRBV12-3 or TRBV12-4 and TRBJ2-3; a possible D gene is TRBD2 (6 bases). V was shortened by 8 bases and J by 5 bases, with 17 bases between the two germline ends. CDR3 size: 14 residues. Here the CDR3 DNA reads TGTGCCAGCCATTCCGGACTACCTAGAGATACGCAGTATTTT. Protein product: CASHSGLPRDTQYF.

This clonotype was recorded a few times. J is TRBJ1-3 and V is TRBV6-1; 9 bases agree with TRBD1. This CDR3 has 14 residues. With V trimmed by 10 bases and J by 3 bases, 7 bases remained unmatched. Germline-derived CDR1 and CDR2 are MNHNS and SASEGT. The DNA for the CDR3 is TGTGCCATCGCCGGACAGGGGATTGGAAACACCATATATTTT. It translates to CAIAGQGIGNTIYF.

This clonotype was seen a few times. This rearrangement joins TRBV18 to TRBJ2-5, with D perhaps TRBD2 (5 bases). Germline lookup yields CDR1 KGHSH and CDR2 LQKENI. The CDR3 is 14 amino acids. Trimming removed 3 bases at V and 2 bases at J, with 10 bases between. This chain's CDR3 is CASSPGSRQETQYF. Here the CDR3 DNA reads TGTGCCAGCTCACCGGGGAGCCGTCAAGAGACCCAGTACTTC.

This clonotype was observed a few times. The CDR3 DNA reads as TGTGCCAGCAGCTCGACCCTGGAAAAACTGTTTTTT. Translating it yields CASSSTLEKLFF. The chain is built from TRBV7-9 and TRBJ1-4; D gene uncertain. The CDR3 length is 12 residues. V lost 4 bases, J lost 8 bases, and 8 bases lay in between. The germline V gene encodes CDR1 SEHNR and CDR2 FQNEAQ (reference sequence).

The chain recombines TRBV27 with TRBJ2-3, with D perhaps TRBD1 (6 bases). CDR3 length: 14 amino acids. Trimming pared 4 bases from V and 3 bases from J, leaving 11 bases between. Germline V gives CDR1 MNHEY, CDR2 SMNVEV (reference sequence). The CDR3: CASSYNRETDTQYF. DNA of the CDR3: TGTGCCAGCAGTTACAACAGGGAAACAGATACGCAGTATTTT.